This T cell receptor beta chain was recovered during a study of T cell responses to AZD1222 COVID-19 vaccine. Study-wide background: Pooled samples include second doses given at about 4 or 12 weeks.

A note on this clone: Antigen: not known.

The study, taken as a whole, reports: As reported, nearly half of all spike-specific TCRs target variant regions that are unmutated.

Germline V gene data show CDR1 as GTSNPN and CDR2 as SVGIG (reference sequence). The CDR3 sequence is 13 residues long. The trim removed 2 bases at V and 4 bases at J, leaving 3 bases unmatched. Sequenced by immunoSEQ multiplex PCR; TCRdb stores in-frame clones only, minus some. The sample contains roughly 120,000 clones, less than 95% of which appear only once. This TCR was recovered from an adult in good health. The V gene is TRBV30, the J gene TRBJ1-1; 8 nucleotides line up with TRBD1. Material: peripheral blood, obtained on day 0 of AZD1222 vaccination. The CDR3 loop is CAWSTQGGTEAFF. The CDR3 DNA reads TGTGCCTGGAGTACACAGGGGGGCACTGAAGCTTTCTTT. Combining the CDR3 with reference TRBV30 and TRBJ1-1 gives the whole variable domain SQTIHQWPATLVQPVGSPLSLECTVEGTSNPNLYWYRQAAGRGLQLLFYSVGIGQISSEVPQNLSASRPQDRQFILSSKKLLLSDSGFYLCAWSTQGGTEAFFGQGTRLTVV.